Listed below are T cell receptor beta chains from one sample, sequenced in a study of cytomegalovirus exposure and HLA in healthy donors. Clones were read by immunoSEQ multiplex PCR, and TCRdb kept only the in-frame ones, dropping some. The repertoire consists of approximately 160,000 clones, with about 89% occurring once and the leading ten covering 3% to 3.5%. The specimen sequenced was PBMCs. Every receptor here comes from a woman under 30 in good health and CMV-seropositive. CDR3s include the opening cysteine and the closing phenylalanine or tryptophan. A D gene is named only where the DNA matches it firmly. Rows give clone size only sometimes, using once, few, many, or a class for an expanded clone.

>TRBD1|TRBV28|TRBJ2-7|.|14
CASRRTGSNLQQYF
TGTGCCAGCAGGAGGACAGGGAGTAATCTTCAGCAGTACTTC
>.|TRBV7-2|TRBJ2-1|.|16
CASSPRGQGGYNEQFF
TGTGCCAGCAGCCCCAGGGGACAAGGCGGCTACAATGAGCAGTTCTTC
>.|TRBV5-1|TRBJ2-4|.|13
CASSLVGRNIQYF
TGCGCCAGCAGCTTGGTCGGGAGAAACATTCAGTACTTC
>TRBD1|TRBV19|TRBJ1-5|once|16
CASRTSGTGAGRAQHF
TGTGCCAGTAGAACGTCCGGGACAGGGGCCGGTAGGGCCCAGCATTTT
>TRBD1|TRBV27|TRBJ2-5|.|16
CASSSPRTGRVETQYF
TGTGCCAGCAGTTCGCCGCGGACAGGCAGGGTAGAGACCCAGTACTTC
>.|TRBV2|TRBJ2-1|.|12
CASRPLSNEQFF
TGTGCCAGCAGGCCCCTCAGCAATGAGCAGTTCTTC
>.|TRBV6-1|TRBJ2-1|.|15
CASSELVFGWEEQFF
TGTGCCAGCAGTGAATTAGTCTTCGGGTGGGAGGAGCAGTTCTTC
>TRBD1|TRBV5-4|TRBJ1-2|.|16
CASSLALGTGEDGYTF
TGTGCCAGCAGCTTGGCCTTGGGCACAGGGGAAGATGGCTACACCTTC
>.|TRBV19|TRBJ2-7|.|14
CASSTRLESYEQYF
TGTGCCAGTAGTACCCGACTAGAATCCTACGAGCAGTACTTC
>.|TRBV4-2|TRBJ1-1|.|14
CASSQKTLNTEAFF
TGTGCCAGCAGCCAAAAAACATTGAACACTGAAGCTTTCTTT
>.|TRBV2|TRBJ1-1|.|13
CASTQVMNTEAFF
TGTGCCAGCACGCAGGTGATGAACACTGAAGCTTTCTTT
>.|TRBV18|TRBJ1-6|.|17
CASSPSKEGLLNSPLHF
TGTGCCAGCTCACCATCGAAGGAGGGCCTCCTTAATTCACCCCTCCACTTT
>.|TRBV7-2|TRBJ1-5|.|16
CASSPTGGTLNQPQHF
TGTGCCAGCAGCCCCACCGGGGGGACCCTCAATCAGCCCCAGCATTTT
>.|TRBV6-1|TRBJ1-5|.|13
CASTRGVNQPQHF
TGTGCCAGCACCCGAGGAGTCAATCAGCCCCAGCATTTT
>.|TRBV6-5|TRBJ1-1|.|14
CASSSEGWRTEAFF
TGTGCCAGCAGTTCTGAGGGATGGAGGACTGAAGCTTTCTTT
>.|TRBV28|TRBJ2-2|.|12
CASSQDTGELFF
TGTGCCAGCAGTCAGGACACCGGGGAGCTGTTTTTT
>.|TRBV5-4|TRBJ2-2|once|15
CASSLAGEGTGELFF
TGTGCCAGCAGCTTGGCGGGAGAGGGCACCGGGGAGCTGTTTTTT
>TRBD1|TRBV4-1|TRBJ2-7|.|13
CASRGTGEYEQYF
TGCGCCAGCCGCGGGACAGGGGAATACGAGCAGTACTTC
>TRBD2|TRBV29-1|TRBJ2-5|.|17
CSVSGTSGSTPGETQYF
TGCAGCGTATCCGGGACTAGCGGGAGCACCCCGGGGGAGACCCAGTACTTC
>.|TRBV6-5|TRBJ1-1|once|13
CASRFRHNTEAFF
TGTGCCAGCAGATTCAGACACAACACTGAAGCTTTCTTT
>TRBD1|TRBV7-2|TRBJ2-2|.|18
CASSSRGGQGWTQGELFF
TGTGCCAGCAGCTCGAGAGGGGGACAGGGGTGGACTCAGGGGGAGCTGTTTTTT
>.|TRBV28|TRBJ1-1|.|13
CASIPSPNTEAFF
TGTGCCAGCATCCCTAGCCCGAACACTGAAGCTTTCTTT
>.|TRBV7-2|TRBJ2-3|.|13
CASSLDDFYTQYF
TGTGCCAGCAGCTTAGACGACTTCTATACGCAGTATTTT
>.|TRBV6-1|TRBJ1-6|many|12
CASSQGTRPLHF
TGTGCCAGCAGTCAGGGAACAAGGCCCCTCCACTTT
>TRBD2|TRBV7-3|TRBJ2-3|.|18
CASSANGPSGRGTDTQYF
TGTGCCAGCAGCGCAAATGGCCCTAGCGGGAGAGGCACAGATACGCAGTATTTT
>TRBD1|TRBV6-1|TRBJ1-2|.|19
CASSVSPGTGPRTDYGYTF
TGTGCCAGCAGTGTCTCCCCCGGGACAGGACCGAGAACGGACTATGGCTACACCTTC
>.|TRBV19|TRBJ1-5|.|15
CASSIVRGGNQPQHF
TGTGCCAGTAGTATAGTTCGGGGTGGCAATCAGCCCCAGCATTTT
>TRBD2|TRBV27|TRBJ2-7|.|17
CASSRRALAGGPYEQYF
TGTGCCAGCAGTCGACGCGCCCTAGCGGGAGGACCCTACGAGCAGTACTTC
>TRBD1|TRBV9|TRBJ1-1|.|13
CASSANRDRAAFF
TGTGCCAGCAGCGCAAATCGGGACAGGGCCGCTTTCTTT
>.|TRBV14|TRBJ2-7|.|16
CASSRALRTPDYEQYF
TGTGCCAGCAGCCGAGCCTTGAGGACACCAGACTACGAGCAGTACTTC
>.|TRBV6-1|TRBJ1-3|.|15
CASSEGTYSGNTIYF
TGTGCCAGCAGTGAAGGCACCTACTCTGGAAACACCATATATTTT
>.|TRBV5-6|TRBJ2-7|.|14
CATADSQNYYEQYF
TGTGCCACCGCCGACTCCCAGAACTACTACGAGCAGTACTTC
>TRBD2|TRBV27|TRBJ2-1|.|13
CASERTSGNEQFF
TGTGCCAGCGAGAGGACTAGCGGCAATGAGCAGTTCTTC
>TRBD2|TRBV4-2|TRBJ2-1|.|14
CASSPSGSTDEQFF
TGTGCCAGCAGTCCTAGCGGGAGTACTGATGAGCAGTTCTTC
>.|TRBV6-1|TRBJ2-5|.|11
CASQTGETQYF
TGTGCCAGCCAGACAGGAGAGACCCAGTACTTC
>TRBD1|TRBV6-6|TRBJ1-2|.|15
CASSFPTGGAGGYTF
TGTGCCAGCAGTTTCCCGACAGGGGGCGCAGGTGGCTACACCTTC
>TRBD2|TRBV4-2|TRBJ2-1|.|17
CASSQENPSGYDNEQFF
TGTGCCAGCAGCCAAGAAAACCCTAGCGGGTATGACAATGAGCAGTTCTTC
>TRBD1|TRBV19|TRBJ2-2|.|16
CASSPGQGANTGELFF
TGTGCCAGTAGTCCAGGACAGGGGGCGAACACCGGGGAGCTGTTTTTT
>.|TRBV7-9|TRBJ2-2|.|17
CASSGLTRLARTGELFF
TGTGCCAGCAGCGGGTTGACCCGATTGGCGAGGACCGGGGAGCTGTTTTTT
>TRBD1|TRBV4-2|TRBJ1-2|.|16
CASSPTPLDRAYGYTF
TGTGCCAGCAGCCCAACGCCTCTGGACAGGGCCTATGGCTACACCTTC
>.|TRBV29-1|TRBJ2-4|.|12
CSVARGANIQYF
TGCAGCGTAGCTAGGGGCGCGAACATTCAGTACTTC
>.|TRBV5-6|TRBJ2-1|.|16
CASSRSLAIPYNEQFF
TGTGCCAGCAGCCGGAGCCTAGCGATTCCGTACAATGAGCAGTTCTTC
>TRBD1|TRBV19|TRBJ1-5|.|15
CASRVQGQQNQPQHF
TGTGCCAGTAGGGTCCAGGGACAGCAAAATCAGCCCCAGCATTTT
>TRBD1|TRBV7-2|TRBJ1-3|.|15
CASSLRHRGRNTIYF
TGTGCCAGCAGCCTAAGGCACAGGGGGAGAAACACCATATATTTT
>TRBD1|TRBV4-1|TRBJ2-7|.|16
CASSQGGTGGAYEQYF
TGCGCCAGCAGCCAAGGAGGGACAGGGGGCGCCTACGAGCAGTACTTC
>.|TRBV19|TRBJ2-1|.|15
CASSQTGVGYNEQFF
TGTGCCAGTAGTCAGACGGGAGTGGGCTACAATGAGCAGTTCTTC
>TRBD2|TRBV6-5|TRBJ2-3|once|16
CASSLAGGVSTDTQYF
TGTGCCAGCAGTTTAGCGGGGGGGGTTAGCACAGATACGCAGTATTTT
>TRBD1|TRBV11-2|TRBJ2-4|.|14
CASSLGDRGNIQYF
TGTGCCAGCAGCTTAGGGGACAGGGGGAACATTCAGTACTTC
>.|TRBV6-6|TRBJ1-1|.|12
CASGKLLTEAFF
TGTGCCAGCGGTAAACTCCTGACTGAAGCTTTCTTT
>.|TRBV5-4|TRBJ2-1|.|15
CASSLVPSAHNEQFF
TGTGCCAGCAGCTTGGTGCCTAGCGCCCACAATGAGCAGTTCTTC
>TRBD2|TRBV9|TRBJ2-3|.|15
CASSVSGRVVDTQYF
TGTGCCAGCAGCGTCAGCGGGAGGGTGGTAGATACGCAGTATTTT
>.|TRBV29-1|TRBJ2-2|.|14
CSVEKGSNTGELFF
TGCAGCGTTGAGAAAGGGAGCAACACCGGGGAGCTGTTTTTT
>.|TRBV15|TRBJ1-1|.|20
CATSRERDLPWDTLNTEAFF
TGTGCCACCAGCAGAGAGCGAGACCTACCATGGGACACTTTGAACACTGAAGCTTTCTTT
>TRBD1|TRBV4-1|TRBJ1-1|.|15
CASSQPTGGARGAFF
TGCGCCAGCAGCCAACCGACAGGGGGTGCCCGGGGGGCTTTCTTT
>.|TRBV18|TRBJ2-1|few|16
CASSPPSGKTYNEQFF
TGTGCCAGCTCACCACCTTCGGGGAAGACCTACAATGAGCAGTTCTTC